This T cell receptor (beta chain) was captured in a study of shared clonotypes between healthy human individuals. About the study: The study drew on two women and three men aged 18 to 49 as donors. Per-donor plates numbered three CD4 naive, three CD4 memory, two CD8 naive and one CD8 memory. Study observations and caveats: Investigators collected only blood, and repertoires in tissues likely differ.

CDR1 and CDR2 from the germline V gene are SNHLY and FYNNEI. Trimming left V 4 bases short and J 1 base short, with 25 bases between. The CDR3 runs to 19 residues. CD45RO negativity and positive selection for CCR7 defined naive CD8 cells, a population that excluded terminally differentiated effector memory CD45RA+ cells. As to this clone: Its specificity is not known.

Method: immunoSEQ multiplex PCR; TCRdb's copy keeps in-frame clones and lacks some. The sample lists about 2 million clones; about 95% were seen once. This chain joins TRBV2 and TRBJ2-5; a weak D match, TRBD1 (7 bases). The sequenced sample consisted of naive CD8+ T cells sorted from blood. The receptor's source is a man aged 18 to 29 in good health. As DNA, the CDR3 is TGTGCCAGCAGTGGGATGCGGGACAGATACAGCCCCTTCCAAGAGACCCAGTACTTC. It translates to CASSGMRDRYSPFQETQYF.